A selection of T cell receptor beta chains follows, all from one sample in a study of shared T cell receptors in the human thymus. Clones were read by immunoSEQ multiplex PCR, and TCRdb kept only the in-frame ones, dropping some. The table records 65,000 to 70,000 clones, 90% to 95% of them present only once. Material: thymocytes. The receptors derive from a human donor. CDR3s include the opening cysteine and the closing phenylalanine or tryptophan. The D gene is left open where the match is weak. A clone size is listed for some rows: how often the clone was seen (once, few, many), or a class if it is expanded.

-	TRBV6-5	TRBJ2-7	-	CASSYISGQIYEQYF	TGTGCCAGCAGTTACATCTCGGGGCAGATCTACGAGCAGTACTTC
-	TRBV7-2	TRBJ2-7	-	CASSPRIEQYF	TGTGCCAGCAGCCCCCGGATCGAGCAGTACTTC
few	TRBV11-1	TRBJ1-1	-	CASKDRNTEAFF	TGTGCCAGCAAGGACAGAAACACTGAAGCTTTCTTT
-	TRBV15	TRBJ2-4	-	CATSRVIGAVQPDGRKNIQYF	TGTGCCACCAGCAGAGTAATTGGGGCAGTCCAACCCGATGGCCGTAAAAACATTCAGTACTTC
-	TRBV27	TRBJ2-7	TRBD2	CASSLGLAGGPPPYEQYF	TGTGCCAGCAGTTTGGGACTAGCGGGGGGACCCCCCCCCTACGAGCAGTACTTC
-	TRBV14	TRBJ1-2	TRBD1	CASSQDGQGPTRNYGYTF	TGTGCCAGCAGCCAAGACGGACAGGGTCCAACTCGCAACTATGGCTACACCTTC
-	TRBV27	TRBJ1-1	-	CASNGSGSATEAFF	TGTGCCAGCAACGGGTCGGGGTCGGCCACTGAAGCTTTCTTT
-	TRBV7-2	TRBJ1-2	TRBD1	CASSLEGQGEGRANYGYTF	TGTGCCAGCAGCTTAGAGGGCCAGGGGGAAGGTCGGGCTAACTATGGCTACACCTTC
-	TRBV4-1	TRBJ1-4	-	CASSQEGRAGILHEKLFF	TGCGCCAGCAGCCAAGAAGGACGGGCAGGAATATTGCATGAAAAACTGTTTTTT
-	TRBV7-3	TRBJ1-3	TRBD1	CASSRKATGKNTIYF	TGTGCCAGCAGCCGGAAAGCGACAGGGAAAAACACCATATATTTT
-	TRBV13	TRBJ1-2	TRBD1	CASSSQGGTYGYTF	TGTGCCAGCAGCTCCCAGGGGGGGACCTATGGCTACACCTTC